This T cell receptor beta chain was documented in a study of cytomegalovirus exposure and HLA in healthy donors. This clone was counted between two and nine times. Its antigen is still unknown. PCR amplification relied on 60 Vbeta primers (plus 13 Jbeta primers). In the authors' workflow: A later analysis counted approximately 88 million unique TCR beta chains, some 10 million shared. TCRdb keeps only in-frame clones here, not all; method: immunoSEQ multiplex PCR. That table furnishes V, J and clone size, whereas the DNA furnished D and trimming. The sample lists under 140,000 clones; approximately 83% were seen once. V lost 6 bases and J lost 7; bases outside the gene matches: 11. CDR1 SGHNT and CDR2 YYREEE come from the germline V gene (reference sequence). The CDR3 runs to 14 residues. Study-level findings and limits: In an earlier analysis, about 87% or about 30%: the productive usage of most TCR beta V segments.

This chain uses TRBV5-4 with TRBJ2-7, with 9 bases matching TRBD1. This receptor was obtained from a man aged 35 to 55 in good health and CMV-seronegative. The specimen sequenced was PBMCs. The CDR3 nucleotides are TGTGCCAGCACCGGTGGGACAGGGAGGCTTGAGCAGTACTTC. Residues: CASTGGTGRLEQYF. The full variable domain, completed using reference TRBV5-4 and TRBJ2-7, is ETGVTQSPTHLIKTRGQQVTLRCSSQSGHNTVSWYQQALGQGPQFIFQYYREEENGRGNFPPRFSGLQFPNYSSELNVNALELDDSALYLCASTGGTGRLEQYFGPGTRLTVT.